This T cell receptor (beta chain) was profiled in a study of technical replicates of blood from a handful of donors. Germline V gene data show CDR1 as MNHEY and CDR2 as SMNVEV (reference sequence). V trimming: 5 bases; J trimming: 6 bases; junction bases outside the gene matches: 10. The CDR3 runs 16 residues. This table comes from immunoSEQ multiplex PCR, and its TCRdb copy is limited to in-frame clones, with some not included. The sample has about 70,000 clones; 92% are singletons. The sample consisted of T cells isolated from PBMCs. The TCR originated in a human donor in good health. This chain connects TRBV27 to TRBJ1-1; 12 bases agree with TRBD1. CDR3: CASSPVIRDRGPEAFF. The CDR3 DNA follows: TGTGCCAGCAGTCCCGTTATACGGGACAGGGGGCCTGAAGCTTTCTTT.